This TCR beta chain was identified during a study of T-cell reconstitution after alpha-beta-depleted transplantation in children. The CDR3 is made up of 18 amino acids. This clonotype was counted between two and nine times. Possible read error: a much larger clone is one base away. As it was prepared, the TCRbeta library received unique molecular identifiers. TCRdb recomputed calls from the PCR reads with MiXCR, one row per CDR3 protein. The sample includes roughly 220,000 distinct CDR3 sequences, around 12% of them seen just once. The input for sequencing was PBMCs from the stem cell graft donor, taken from the stem cell graft. This chain connects TRBV12-3 or TRBV12-4 to TRBJ2-3, with TRBD2 as a possible D gene (5 bases). The TCR was taken from a human donor who donated a stem cell graft to a child with acute lymphoblastic leukemia. The CDR3 coding sequence is TGTGCCTGCAGATCCATCCTCTTCAGCGGTCGCCTGGGGGATACGCAGTATTTT. Translated, it gives CACRSILFSGRLGDTQYF.